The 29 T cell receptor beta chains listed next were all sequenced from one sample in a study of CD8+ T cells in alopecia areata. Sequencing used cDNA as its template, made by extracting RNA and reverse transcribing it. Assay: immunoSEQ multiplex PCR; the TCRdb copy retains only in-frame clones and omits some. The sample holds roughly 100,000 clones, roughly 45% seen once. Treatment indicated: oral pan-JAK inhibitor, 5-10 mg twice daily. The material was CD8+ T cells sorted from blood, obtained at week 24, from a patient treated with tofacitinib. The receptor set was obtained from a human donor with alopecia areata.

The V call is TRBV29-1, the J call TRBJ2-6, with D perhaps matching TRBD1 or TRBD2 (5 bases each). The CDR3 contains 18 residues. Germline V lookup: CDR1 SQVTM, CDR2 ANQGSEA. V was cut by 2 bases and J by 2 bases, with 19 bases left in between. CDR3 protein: CSVELTGTMNAGANVLTF. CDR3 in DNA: TGCAGCGTTGAACTTACCGGGACGATGAATGCTGGGGCCAACGTCCTGACTTTC.

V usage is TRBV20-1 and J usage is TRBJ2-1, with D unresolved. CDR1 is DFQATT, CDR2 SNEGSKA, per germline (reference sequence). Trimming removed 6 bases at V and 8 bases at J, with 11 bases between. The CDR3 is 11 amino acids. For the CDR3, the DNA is TGCAGTGCCCGTCTTTTCGATGAGCAGTTCTTC. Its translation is CSARLFDEQFF.

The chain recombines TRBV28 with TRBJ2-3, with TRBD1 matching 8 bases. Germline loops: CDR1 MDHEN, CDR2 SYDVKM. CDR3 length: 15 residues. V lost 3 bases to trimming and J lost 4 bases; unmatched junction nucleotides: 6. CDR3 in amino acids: CASSLDRVFADTQYF. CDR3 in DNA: TGTGCCAGCAGTTTGGACAGGGTTTTCGCAGATACGCAGTATTTT.

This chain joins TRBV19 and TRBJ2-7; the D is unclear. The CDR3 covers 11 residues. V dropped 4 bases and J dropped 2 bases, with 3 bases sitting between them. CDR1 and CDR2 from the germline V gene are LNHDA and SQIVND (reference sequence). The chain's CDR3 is CASSNTYEQYF. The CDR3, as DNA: TGTGCCAGTAGTAATACCTACGAGCAGTACTTC. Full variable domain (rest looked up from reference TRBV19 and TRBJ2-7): DGGITQSPKYLFRKEGQNVTLSCEQNLNHDAMYWYRQDPGQGLRLIYYSQIVNDFQKGDIAEGYSVSREKKESFPLTVTSAQKNPTAFYLCASSNTYEQYFGPGTRLTVT.

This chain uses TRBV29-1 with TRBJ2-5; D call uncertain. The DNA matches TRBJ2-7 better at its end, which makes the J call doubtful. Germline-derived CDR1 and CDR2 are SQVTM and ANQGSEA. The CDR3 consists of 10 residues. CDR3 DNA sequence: TGCAGCGTCCGGACCTACGAGCAGTACTTC. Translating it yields CSVRTYEQYF.

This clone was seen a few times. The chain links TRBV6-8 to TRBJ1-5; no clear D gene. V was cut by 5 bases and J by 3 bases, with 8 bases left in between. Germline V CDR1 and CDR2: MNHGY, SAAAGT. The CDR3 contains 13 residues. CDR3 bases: TGTGCCAGCAGTCCCTTTCCCAATCAGCCCCAGCATTTT. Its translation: CASSPFPNQPQHF.

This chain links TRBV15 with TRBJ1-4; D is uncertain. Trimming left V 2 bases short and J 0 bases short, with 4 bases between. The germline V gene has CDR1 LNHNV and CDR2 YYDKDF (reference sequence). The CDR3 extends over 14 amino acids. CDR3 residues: CATSRRATNEKLFF. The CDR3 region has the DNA TGTGCCACCAGCAGACGTGCAACTAATGAAAAACTGTTTTTT.

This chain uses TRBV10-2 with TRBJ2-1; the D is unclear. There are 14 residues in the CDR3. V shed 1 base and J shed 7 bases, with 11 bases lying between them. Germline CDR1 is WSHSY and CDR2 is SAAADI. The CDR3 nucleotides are TGCGCCAGCAGTGAGTACGACGTGGTGAATGAGCAGTTCTTC. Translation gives CASSEYDVVNEQFF.

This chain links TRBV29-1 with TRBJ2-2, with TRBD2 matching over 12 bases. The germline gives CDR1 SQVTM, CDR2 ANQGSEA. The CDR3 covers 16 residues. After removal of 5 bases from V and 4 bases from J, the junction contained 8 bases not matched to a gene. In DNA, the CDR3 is TGCAGCGTTAAGCTAGCGGGAGGGCCGAGCACCGGGGAGCTGTTTTTT. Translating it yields CSVKLAGGPSTGELFF.

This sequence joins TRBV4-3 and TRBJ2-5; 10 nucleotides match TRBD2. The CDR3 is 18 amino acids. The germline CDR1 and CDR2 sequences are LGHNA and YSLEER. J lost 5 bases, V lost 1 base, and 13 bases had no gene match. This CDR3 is CASSQAASGSRFGETQYF. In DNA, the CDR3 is TGCGCCAGCAGCCAAGCGGCTAGCGGGAGCCGGTTTGGGGAGACCCAGTACTTC.

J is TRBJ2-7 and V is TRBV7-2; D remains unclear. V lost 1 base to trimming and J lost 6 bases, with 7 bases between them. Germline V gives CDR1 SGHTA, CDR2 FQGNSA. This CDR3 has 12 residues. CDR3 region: CASSLGTPEQYF. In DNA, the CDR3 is TGTGCCAGCAGCTTAGGCACACCCGAGCAGTACTTC.

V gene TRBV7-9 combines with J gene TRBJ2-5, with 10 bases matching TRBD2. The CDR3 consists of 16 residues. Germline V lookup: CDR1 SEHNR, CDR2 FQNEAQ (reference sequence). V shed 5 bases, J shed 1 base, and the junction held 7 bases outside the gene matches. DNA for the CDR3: TGTGCCAGCAGCCTGGGACTAGCGCTCGGCCAAGAGACCCAGTACTTC. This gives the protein CASSLGLALGQETQYF.

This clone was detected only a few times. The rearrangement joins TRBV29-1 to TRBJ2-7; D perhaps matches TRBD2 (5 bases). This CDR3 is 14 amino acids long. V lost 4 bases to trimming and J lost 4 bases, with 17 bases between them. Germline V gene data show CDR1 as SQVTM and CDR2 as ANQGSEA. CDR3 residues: CSVVAGSPSYEQYF. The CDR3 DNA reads TGCAGCGTTGTCGCGGGTTCTCCATCATACGAGCAGTACTTC.

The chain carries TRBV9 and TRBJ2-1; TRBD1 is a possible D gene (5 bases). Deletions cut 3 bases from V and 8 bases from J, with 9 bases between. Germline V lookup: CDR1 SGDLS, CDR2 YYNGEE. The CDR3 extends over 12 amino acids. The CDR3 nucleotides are TGTGCCAGCAGCGAGCCCAGGGATGAGCAGTTCTTC. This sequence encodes CASSEPRDEQFF.

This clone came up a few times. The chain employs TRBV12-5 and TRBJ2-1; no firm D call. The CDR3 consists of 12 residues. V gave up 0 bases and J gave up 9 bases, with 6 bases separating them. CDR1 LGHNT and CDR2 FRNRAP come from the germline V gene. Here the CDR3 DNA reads TGTGCTAGTGGTTTGGTACACAGTGAGCAGTTCTTC. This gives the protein CASGLVHSEQFF.

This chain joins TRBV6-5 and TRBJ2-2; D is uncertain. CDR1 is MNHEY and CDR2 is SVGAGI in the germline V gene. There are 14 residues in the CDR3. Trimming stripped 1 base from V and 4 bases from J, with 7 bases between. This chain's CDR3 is CASSYFQTTGELFF. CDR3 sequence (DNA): TGTGCCAGCAGTTACTTTCAGACCACCGGGGAGCTGTTTTTT.

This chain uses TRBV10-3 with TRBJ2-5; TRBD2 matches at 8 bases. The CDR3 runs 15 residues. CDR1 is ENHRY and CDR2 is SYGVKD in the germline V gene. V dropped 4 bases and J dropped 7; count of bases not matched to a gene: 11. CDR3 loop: CAISGSRGGLGTQYF. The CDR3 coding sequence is TGTGCCATCAGTGGCTCACGGGGGGGACTTGGGACCCAGTACTTC.

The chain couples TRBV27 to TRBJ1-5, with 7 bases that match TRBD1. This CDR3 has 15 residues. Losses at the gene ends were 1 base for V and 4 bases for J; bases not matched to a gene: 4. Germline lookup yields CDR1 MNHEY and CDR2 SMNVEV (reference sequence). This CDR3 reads CASSLYKGANQPQHF. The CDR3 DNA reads TGTGCCAGCAGTTTATATAAGGGGGCTAATCAGCCCCAGCATTTT.

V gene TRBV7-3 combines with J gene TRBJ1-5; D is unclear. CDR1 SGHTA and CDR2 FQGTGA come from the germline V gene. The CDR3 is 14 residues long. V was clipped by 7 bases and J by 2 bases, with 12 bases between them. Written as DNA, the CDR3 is TGTGCCAGCACCGATGACAAGGGCAATCAGCCCCAGCATTTT. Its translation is CASTDDKGNQPQHF.

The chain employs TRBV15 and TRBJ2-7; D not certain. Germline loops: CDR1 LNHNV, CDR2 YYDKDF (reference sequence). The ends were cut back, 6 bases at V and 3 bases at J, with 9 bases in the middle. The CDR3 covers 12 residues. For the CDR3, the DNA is TGTGCCACCAGTACGGAAAACTACGAGCAGTACTTC. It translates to CATSTENYEQYF.

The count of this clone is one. The CDR3 is CASSTVSSYNEQFF. As DNA, the CDR3 is TGCGCCAGCAGCACTGTAAGCTCCTACAATGAGCAGTTCTTC. The chain recombines TRBV4-1 with TRBJ2-1; D remains ambiguous. This CDR3 is 14 amino acids long. CDR1 and CDR2 from the germline V gene are MGHRA and YSYEKL. The V and J ends lost 5 bases and 0 bases respectively, with 8 bases between them.

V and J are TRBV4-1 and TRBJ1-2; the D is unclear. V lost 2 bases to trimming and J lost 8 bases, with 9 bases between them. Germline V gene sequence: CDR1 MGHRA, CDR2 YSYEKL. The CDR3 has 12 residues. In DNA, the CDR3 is TGCGCCAGCAGCCAACCCCCGGCGGGCTACACCTTC. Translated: CASSQPPAGYTF.

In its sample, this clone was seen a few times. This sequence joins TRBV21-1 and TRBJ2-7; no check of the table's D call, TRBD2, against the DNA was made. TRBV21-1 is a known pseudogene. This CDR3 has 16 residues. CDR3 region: CASQRREGQSTSEQYF. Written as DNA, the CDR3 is TGTGCCAGCCAGCGGCGGGAGGGTCAATCCACTAGCGAGCAGTACTTC.

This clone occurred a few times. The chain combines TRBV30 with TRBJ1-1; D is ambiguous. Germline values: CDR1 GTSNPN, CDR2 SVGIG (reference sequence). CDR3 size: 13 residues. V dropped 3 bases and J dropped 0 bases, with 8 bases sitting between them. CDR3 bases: TGTGCCTGGAGGATAGCTGTGAACACTGAAGCTTTCTTT. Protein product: CAWRIAVNTEAFF.

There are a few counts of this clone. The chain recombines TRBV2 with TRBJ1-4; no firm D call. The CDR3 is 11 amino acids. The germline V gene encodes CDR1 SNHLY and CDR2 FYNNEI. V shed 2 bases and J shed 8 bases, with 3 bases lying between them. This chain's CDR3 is CASSEWEKLFF. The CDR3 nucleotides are TGTGCCAGCAGTGAATGGGAAAAACTGTTTTTT.

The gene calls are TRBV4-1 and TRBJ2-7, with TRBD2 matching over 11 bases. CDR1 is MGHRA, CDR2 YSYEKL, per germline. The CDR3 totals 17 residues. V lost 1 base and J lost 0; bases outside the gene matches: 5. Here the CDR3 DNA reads TGCGCCAGCAGCCAAGTGGTTAGCGGGAGGGCCTCCTACGAGCAGTACTTC. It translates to CASSQVVSGRASYEQYF.

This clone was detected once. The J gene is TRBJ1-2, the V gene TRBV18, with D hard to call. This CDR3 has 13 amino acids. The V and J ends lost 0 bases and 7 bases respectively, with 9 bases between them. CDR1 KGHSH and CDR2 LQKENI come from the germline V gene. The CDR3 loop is CASSPPAGGGYTF. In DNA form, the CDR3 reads TGTGCCAGCTCACCACCGGCAGGTGGTGGCTACACCTTC.

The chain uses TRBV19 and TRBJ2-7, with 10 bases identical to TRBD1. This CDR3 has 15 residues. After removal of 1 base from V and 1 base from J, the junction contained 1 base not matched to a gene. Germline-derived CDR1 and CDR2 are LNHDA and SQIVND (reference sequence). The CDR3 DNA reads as TGTGCCAGTAGTATAGGGACAGGGGGATCCTACGAGCAGTACTTC. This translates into CASSIGTGGSYEQYF.

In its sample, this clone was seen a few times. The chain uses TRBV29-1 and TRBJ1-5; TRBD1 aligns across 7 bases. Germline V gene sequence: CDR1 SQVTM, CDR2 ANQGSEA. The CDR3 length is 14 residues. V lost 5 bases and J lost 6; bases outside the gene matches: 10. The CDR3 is CSVRLRDSGQPQHF. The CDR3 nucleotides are TGCAGCGTTCGCCTTAGGGACAGCGGTCAGCCCCAGCATTTT.